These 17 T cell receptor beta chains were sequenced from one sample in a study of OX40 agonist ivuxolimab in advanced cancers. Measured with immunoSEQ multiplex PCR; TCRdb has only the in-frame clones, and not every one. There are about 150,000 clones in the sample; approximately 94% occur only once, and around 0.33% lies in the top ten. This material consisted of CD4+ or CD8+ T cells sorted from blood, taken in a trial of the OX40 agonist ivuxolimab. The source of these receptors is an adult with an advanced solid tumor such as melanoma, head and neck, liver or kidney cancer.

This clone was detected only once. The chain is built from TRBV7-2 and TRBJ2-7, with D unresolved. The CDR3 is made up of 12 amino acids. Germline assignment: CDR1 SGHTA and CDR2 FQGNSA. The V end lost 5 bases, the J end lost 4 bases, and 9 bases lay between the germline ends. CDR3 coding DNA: TGTGCCAGCAGCCCGCACGGGTACGAGCAGTACTTC. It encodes CASSPHGYEQYF.

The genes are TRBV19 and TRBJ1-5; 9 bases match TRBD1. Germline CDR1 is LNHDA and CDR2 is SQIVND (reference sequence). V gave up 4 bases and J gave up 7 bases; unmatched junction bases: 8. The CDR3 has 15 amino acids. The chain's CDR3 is CASSRGTGTEQPQHF. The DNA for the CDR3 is TGTGCCAGTAGTAGGGGGACAGGGACAGAACAGCCCCAGCATTTT.

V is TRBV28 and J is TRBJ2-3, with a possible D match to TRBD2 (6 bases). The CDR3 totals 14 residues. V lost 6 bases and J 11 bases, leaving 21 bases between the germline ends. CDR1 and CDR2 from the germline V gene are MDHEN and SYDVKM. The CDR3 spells CASSVGGVHLGQYF. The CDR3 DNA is TGTGCCAGCAGCGTCGGAGGGGTGCACTTAGGGCAGTATTTT.

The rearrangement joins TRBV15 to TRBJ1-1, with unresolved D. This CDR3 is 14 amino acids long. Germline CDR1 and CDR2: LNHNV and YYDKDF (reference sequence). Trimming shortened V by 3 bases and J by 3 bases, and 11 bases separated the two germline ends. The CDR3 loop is CATSSLSRDTEAFF. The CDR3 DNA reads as TGTGCCACCAGCAGCCTGAGTCGGGACACTGAAGCTTTCTTT.

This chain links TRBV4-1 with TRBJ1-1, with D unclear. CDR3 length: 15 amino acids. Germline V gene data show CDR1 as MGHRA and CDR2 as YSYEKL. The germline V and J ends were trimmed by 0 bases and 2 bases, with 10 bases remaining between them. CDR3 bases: TGCGCCAGCAGCCAAGATGTGGGCTTCAACACTGAAGCTTTCTTT. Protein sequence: CASSQDVGFNTEAFF.

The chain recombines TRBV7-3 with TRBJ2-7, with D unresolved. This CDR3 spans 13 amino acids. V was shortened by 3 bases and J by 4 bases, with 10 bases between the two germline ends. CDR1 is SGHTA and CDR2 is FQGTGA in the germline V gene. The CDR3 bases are TGTGCCAGCAGCTTCTTCGTGGGATACGAGCAGTACTTC. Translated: CASSFFVGYEQYF. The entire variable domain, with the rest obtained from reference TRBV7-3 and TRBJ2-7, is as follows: GAGVSQTPSNKVTEKGKYVELRCDPISGHTALYWYRQSLGQGPEFLIYFQGTGAADDSGLPNDRFFAVRPEGSVSTLKIQRTERGDSAVYLCASSFFVGYEQYFGPGTRLTVT.

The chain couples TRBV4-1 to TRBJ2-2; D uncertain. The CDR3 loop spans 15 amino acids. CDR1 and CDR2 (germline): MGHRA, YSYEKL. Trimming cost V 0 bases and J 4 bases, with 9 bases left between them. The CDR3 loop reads CASSQEGPSTGELFF. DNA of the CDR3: TGCGCCAGCAGCCAAGAAGGTCCGAGCACCGGGGAGCTGTTTTTT.

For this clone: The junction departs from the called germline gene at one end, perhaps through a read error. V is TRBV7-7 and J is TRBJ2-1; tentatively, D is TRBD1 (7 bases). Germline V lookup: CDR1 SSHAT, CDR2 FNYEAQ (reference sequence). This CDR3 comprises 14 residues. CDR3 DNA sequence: TGTGCTAGCAGCCCAGGGGGGTCATACAATGAGCAGTTCTTC. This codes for CASSPGGSYNEQFF.

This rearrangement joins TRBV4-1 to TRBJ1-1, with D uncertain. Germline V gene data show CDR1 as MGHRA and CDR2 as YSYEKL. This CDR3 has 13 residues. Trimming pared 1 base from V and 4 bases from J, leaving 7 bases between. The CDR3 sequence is CASSQVLGTEAFF. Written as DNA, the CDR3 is TGCGCCAGCAGCCAAGTTTTAGGCACTGAAGCTTTCTTT.

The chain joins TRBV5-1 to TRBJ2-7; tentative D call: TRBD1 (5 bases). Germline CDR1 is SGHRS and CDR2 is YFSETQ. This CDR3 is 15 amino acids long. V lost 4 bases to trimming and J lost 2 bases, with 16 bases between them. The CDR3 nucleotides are TGCGCCAGCAGCCCGACAGCGTTGGAAGCCTACGAGCAGTACTTC. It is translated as CASSPTALEAYEQYF.

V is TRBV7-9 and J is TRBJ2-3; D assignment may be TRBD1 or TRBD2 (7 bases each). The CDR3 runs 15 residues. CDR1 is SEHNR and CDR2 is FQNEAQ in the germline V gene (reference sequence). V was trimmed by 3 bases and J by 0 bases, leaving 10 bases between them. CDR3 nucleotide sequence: TGTGCCAGCAGCTTTCAGGGGGGGAGCACAGATACGCAGTATTTT. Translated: CASSFQGGSTDTQYF.

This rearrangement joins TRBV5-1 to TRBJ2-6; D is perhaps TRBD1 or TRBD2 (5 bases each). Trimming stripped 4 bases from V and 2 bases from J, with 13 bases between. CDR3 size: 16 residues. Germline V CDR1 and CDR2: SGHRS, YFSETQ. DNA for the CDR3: TGCGCCAGCAGCCTCGGGACCCGAACTGGGGCCAACGTCCTGACTTTC. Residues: CASSLGTRTGANVLTF.

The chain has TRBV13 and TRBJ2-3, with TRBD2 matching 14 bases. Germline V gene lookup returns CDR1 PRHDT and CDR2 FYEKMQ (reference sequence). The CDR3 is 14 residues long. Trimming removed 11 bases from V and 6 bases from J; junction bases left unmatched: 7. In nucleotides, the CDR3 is TGTGCCTCACGACTAGCGGGGGGGCGGGATACGCAGTATTTT. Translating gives CASRLAGGRDTQYF.

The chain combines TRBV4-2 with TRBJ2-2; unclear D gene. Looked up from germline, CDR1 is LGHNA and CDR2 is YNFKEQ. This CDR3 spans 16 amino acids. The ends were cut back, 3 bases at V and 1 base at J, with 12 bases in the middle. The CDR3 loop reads CASSHGSGWNTGELFF. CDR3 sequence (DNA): TGTGCCAGCAGCCACGGAAGTGGGTGGAACACCGGGGAGCTGTTTTTT.

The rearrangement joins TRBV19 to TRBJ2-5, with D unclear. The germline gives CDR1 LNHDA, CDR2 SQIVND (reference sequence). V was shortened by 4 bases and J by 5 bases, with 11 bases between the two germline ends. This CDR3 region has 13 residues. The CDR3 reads CASSRYRSETQYF. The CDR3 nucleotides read TGTGCCAGTAGTAGATACAGATCGGAGACCCAGTACTTC. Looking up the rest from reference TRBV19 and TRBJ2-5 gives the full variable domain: DGGITQSPKYLFRKEGQNVTLSCEQNLNHDAMYWYRQDPGQGLRLIYYSQIVNDFQKGDIAEGYSVSREKKESFPLTVTSAQKNPTAFYLCASSRYRSETQYFGPGTRLLVL.

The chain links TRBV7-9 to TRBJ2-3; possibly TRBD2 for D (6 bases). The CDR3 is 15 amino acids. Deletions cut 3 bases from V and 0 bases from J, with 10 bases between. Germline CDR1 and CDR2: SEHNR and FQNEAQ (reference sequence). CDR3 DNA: TGTGCCAGCAGCTTCGGAGGGCCTAGCACAGATACGCAGTATTTT. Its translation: CASSFGGPSTDTQYF. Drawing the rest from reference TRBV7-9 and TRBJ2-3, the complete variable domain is DTGVSQNPRHKITKRGQNVTFRCDPISEHNRLYWYRQTLGQGPEFLTYFQNEAQLEKSRLLSDRFSAERPKGSFSTLEIQRTEQGDSAMYLCASSFGGPSTDTQYFGPGTRLTVL.

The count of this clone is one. For the CDR3, the DNA is TGTGCCAGCAGCTTACACACAACAGATAAACACTCTGGAAACACCATATATTTT. This gives the protein CASSLHTTDKHSGNTIYF. The chain is built from TRBV7-2 and TRBJ1-3; D gene uncertain. The CDR3 consists of 18 residues. V lost 2 bases, J lost 0 bases, and 17 bases lay in between. Per germline, CDR1 SGHTA and CDR2 FQGNSA.